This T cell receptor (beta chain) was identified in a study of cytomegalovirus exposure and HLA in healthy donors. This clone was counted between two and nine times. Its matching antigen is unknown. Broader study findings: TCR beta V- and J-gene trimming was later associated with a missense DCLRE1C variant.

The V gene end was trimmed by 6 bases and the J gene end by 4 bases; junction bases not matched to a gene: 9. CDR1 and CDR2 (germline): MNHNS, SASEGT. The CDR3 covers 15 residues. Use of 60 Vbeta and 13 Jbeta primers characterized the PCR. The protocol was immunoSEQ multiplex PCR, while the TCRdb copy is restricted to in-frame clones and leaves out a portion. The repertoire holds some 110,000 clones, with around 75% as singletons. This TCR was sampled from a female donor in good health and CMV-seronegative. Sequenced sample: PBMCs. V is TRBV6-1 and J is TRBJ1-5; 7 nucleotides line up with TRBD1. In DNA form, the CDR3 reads TGTGCCAGCAGCCTGACAGGGAGGTTTAATCAGCCCCAGCATTTT. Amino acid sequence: CASSLTGRFNQPQHF.